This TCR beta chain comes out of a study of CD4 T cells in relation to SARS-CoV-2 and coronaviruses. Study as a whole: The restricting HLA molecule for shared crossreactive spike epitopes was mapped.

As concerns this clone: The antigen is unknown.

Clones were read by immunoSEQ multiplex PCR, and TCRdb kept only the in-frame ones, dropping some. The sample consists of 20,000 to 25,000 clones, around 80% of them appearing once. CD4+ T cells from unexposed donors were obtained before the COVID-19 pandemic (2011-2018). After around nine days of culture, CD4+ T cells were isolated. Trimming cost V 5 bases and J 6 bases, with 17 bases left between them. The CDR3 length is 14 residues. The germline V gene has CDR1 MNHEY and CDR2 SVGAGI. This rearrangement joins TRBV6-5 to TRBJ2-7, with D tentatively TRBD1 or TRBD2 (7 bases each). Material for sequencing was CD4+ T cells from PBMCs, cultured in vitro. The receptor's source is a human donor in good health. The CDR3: CASSMAGGAGEQYF. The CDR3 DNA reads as TGTGCCAGCAGTATGGCAGGGGGGGCTGGCGAGCAGTACTTC.